This T cell receptor (beta chain) was sequenced in a study of T cell repertoires in cytomegalovirus infection. TCRdb recomputed calls from the reads with MiXCR, one row per CDR3 protein. The data hold about 180,000 distinct CDR3 sequences, with about 18% observed a single time. Study observations and caveats: People with CMV and the relevant HLA were identified by cumulative public TCR beta family frequency.

This clonotype was seen a few times. Its antigen remains unknown. From germline, CDR1 is DFQATT and CDR2 SNEGSKA (reference sequence). V was shortened by 0 bases and J by 5 bases, with 5 bases between the two germline ends. This CDR3 is built from 11 residues. The sequenced sample consisted of CD8+ T cells from PBMCs. V usage is TRBV20-1 and J usage is TRBJ2-7; D gene unclear. This receptor was obtained from a human donor in good health (CMV status not recorded). Some clones in this sample may be carry-over from other donors' samples. This chain's CDR3 is CSARDLDEQYF. DNA for the CDR3: TGCAGTGCTAGAGATCTTGACGAGCAGTACTTC.